This T cell receptor (beta chain) derives from a study of T cells in Graves' hyperthyroidism and ophthalmopathy. This clonotype occurred many times. V lost 5 bases and J lost 9; bases outside the gene matches: 12. CDR3 length: 14 amino acids. CDR1 and CDR2 (germline): SGHTA, FQGNSA. TCR beta CDR3 regions were amplified from RNA. The primer set for the first-round RT-PCR of the TCR CDR3 was HTBI. TCRdb recomputed calls from the multiplex PCR reads with MiXCR, one row per CDR3 protein. This sample yields about 350,000 distinct CDR3 sequences, of which around 13% are seen a single time; about 22% belongs to the top ten.

The specimen sequenced was blood. The TCR comes from a woman in her 30s with Graves' hyperthyroidism. The chain couples TRBV7-2 to TRBJ2-7, with 8 bases aligning to TRBD1. CDR3 in amino acids: CASSQIENRGWQYF. The CDR3 DNA follows: TGTGCCAGCAGCCAGATAGAGAACAGGGGGTGGCAGTACTTC.